This TCR beta chain originates from a study of blood T cells in healthy people across ages. In this sample, this clonotype turned up a few times. The V gene lost 2 bases and the J gene lost 3 bases, with 7 bases spanning the gap. This CDR3 region has 13 residues. Germline V gene data show CDR1 as LGHDT and CDR2 as YNNKEL (reference sequence). A second PCR of roughly 6 to 12 cycles used a sample-barcoded 5' primer and a J-beta primer mix. TCRdb processed the 5' RACE reads anew with MiXCR; each CDR3 protein has one entry. The table lists hundreds of thousands of distinct CDR3 sequences, around 48% of them singletons. The donors, healthy Caucasians from Russia, were aged roughly 6 to 90.

The chain is built from TRBV3-1 and TRBJ1-1; D call uncertain. The clonotype comes from a man under 40 in good health. The source material was blood. In DNA form, the CDR3 reads TGTGCCAGCAGCCAATTCCCTGACACTGAAGCTTTCTTT. This gives the protein CASSQFPDTEAFF. The full variable domain, completed using reference TRBV3-1 and TRBJ1-1, is DTAVSQTPKYLVTQMGNDKSIKCEQNLGHDTMYWYKQDSKKFLKIMFSYNNKELIINETVPNRFSPKSPDKAHLNLHINSLELGDSAVYFCASSQFPDTEAFFGQGTRLTVV.